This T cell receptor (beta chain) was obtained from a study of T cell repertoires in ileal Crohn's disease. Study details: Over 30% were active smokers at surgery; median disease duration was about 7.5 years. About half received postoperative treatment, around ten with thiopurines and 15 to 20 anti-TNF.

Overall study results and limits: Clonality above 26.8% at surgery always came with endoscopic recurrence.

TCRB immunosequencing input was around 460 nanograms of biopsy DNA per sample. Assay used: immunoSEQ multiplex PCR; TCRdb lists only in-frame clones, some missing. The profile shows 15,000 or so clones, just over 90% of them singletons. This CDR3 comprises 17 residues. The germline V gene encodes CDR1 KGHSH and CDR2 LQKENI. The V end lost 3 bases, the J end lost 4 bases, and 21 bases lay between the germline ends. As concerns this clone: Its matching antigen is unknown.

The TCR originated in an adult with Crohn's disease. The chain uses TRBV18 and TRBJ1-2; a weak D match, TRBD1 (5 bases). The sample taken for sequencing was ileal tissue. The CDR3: CASSPLGAPQAGYGYTF. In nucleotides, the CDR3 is TGTGCCAGCTCACCCCTTGGGGCCCCCCAAGCAGGCTATGGCTACACCTTC.